One and the same sample provided the 19 T cell receptor beta chains below, sequenced in a study of blood T cell repertoires in COVID-19. The assay was immunoSEQ multiplex PCR, and TCRdb's table has in-frame clones only and misses some. The sample yields 25,000 to 30,000 clones, roughly 90% seen once. Sequencing input: peripheral blood. These receptor sequences come from a man between 70 and 80 years old with active or convalescent COVID-19.

This chain links TRBV28 with TRBJ2-7, with a weak D call TRBD1 (5 bases). This CDR3 has 14 amino acids. The V and J ends lost 3 bases and 0 bases respectively, with 9 bases between them. Germline V gives CDR1 MDHEN, CDR2 SYDVKM. This CDR3 is CASSFQGSSYEQYV. CDR3 DNA: TGTGCCAGCAGTTTTCAGGGAAGCTCCTACGAGCAGTACGTC.

Only a few counts were recorded for this clone. The chain has TRBV27 and TRBJ1-2; TRBD1 is a possible D gene (5 bases). V shed 6 bases and J shed 7 bases, with 15 bases lying between them. From germline, CDR1 is MNHEY and CDR2 SMNVEV (reference sequence). This CDR3 is 13 amino acids long. CDR3 in amino acids: CASRLLQGGGYTF. CDR3 bases: TGTGCCAGCAGACTTCTCCAGGGTGGTGGCTACACCTTC.

This clone was counted a single time. V and J are TRBV5-1 and TRBJ1-1; D is perhaps TRBD1 (5 bases). Trimming removed 0 bases from V and 1 base from J, with 7 bases in between. This CDR3 has 14 residues. CDR1 is SGHRS and CDR2 is YFSETQ in the germline V gene. The CDR3 protein is CASSLVQGNTEAFF. The CDR3 region has the DNA TGCGCCAGCAGCTTGGTCCAGGGGAACACTGAAGCTTTCTTT.

This chain links TRBV18 with TRBJ2-3, with TRBD1 identical over 8 bases. CDR1 is KGHSH, CDR2 LQKENI, per germline. J lost 1 base, V lost 0 bases, and 6 bases had no gene match. The CDR3 is 17 residues long. DNA of the CDR3: TGTGCCAGCTCACCACCGGGCAGGGGGCGAGGCACAGATACGCAGTATTTT. Translated, it gives CASSPPGRGRGTDTQYF.

The chain has TRBV4-1 and TRBJ1-4; the D gene is possibly TRBD1 (6 bases). The CDR3 length is 15 residues. Germline V CDR1 and CDR2: MGHRA, YSYEKL. Trimming cost V 0 bases and J 7 bases, with 12 bases left between them. The CDR3 spells CASSQDRGGSEKLFF. The CDR3 nucleotides read TGCGCCAGCAGCCAAGATAGGGGGGGGAGTGAAAAACTGTTTTTT.

This clone came up once. The chain joins TRBV6-6 to TRBJ2-1; TRBD1 matches 9 bases. The V gene end was trimmed by 6 bases and the J gene end by 14 bases; junction bases not matched to a gene: 5. This CDR3 has 11 amino acids. Germline V gene lookup returns CDR1 MNHNY and CDR2 SVGAGI (reference sequence). CDR3 in amino acids: CASRGTGWEFF. CDR3 DNA sequence: TGTGCCAGCAGGGGGACAGGGTGGGAGTTCTTC.

This chain connects TRBV5-8 to TRBJ1-1, with no clear D. This CDR3 comprises 12 residues. Per germline, CDR1 SGHTS and CDR2 YDEGEE. V lost 4 bases, J lost 2 bases, and 6 bases lay in between. CDR3 protein: CASSTYNTEAFF. The CDR3 DNA is TGTGCCAGCAGCACCTATAACACTGAAGCTTTCTTT.

This clone was counted a single time. The rearrangement links TRBV4-2 to TRBJ2-3, with 8 bases lining up with TRBD2. CDR1 and CDR2 from the germline V gene are LGHNA and YNFKEQ. The CDR3 totals 18 residues. V trimming: 1 base; J trimming: 2 bases; junction bases outside the gene matches: 11. The CDR3 protein is CASSQGARAGGVTDTQYF. The DNA for the CDR3 is TGTGCCAGCAGCCAAGGGGCGAGGGCGGGGGGTGTCACAGATACGCAGTATTTT.

This chain joins TRBV19 and TRBJ1-2; TRBD1 agrees at 7 bases. The CDR3 spans 15 residues. Losses at the gene ends were 0 bases for V and 6 bases for J; bases not matched to a gene: 7. Germline CDR1 and CDR2: LNHDA and SQIVND (reference sequence). The CDR3 nucleotides are TGTGCCAGTAGTATAGAGTCGGGCAGGGGGGATGGCTACACCTTC. Protein: CASSIESGRGDGYTF. Full variable domain (missing parts from reference TRBV19 and TRBJ1-2): DGGITQSPKYLFRKEGQNVTLSCEQNLNHDAMYWYRQDPGQGLRLIYYSQIVNDFQKGDIAEGYSVSREKKESFPLTVTSAQKNPTAFYLCASSIESGRGDGYTFGSGTRLTVV.

V usage is TRBV12-5 and J usage is TRBJ1-5, with a weak D call TRBD1 (5 bases). CDR3 length equals 14 residues. Deletions cut 5 bases from V and 7 bases from J, with 15 bases between. The germline CDR1 and CDR2 sequences are LGHNT and FRNRAP. The CDR3 DNA reads TGTGCTAGTGGTCCCTTATCAGGGCGCCAGCCCCAGCATTTT. It encodes CASGPLSGRQPQHF.

This clone was observed a few times. This sequence joins TRBV10-3 and TRBJ2-3; a weak D match, TRBD2 (6 bases). Germline V gene data show CDR1 as ENHRY and CDR2 as SYGVKD. The CDR3 totals 12 residues. The germline V and J ends were trimmed by 10 bases and 6 bases, with 14 bases remaining between them. The CDR3 loop is CASGTPRDTQYF. As DNA, the CDR3 is TGTGCCAGCGGGACTCCTAGGGATACGCAGTATTTT.

The chain uses TRBV4-3 and TRBJ1-5; D gene uncertain. The CDR3 covers 15 residues. Germline values: CDR1 LGHNA, CDR2 YSLEER. V was cut by 0 bases and J by 4 bases, with 10 bases left in between. The CDR3 DNA follows: TGCGCCAGCAGCCAAGACGCGGCAGCTAATCAGCCCCAGCATTTT. This gives the protein CASSQDAAANQPQHF.

The chain joins TRBV5-1 to TRBJ2-7, with 11 bases aligning to TRBD1. CDR3 length: 15 amino acids. Germline V gene data show CDR1 as SGHRS and CDR2 as YFSETQ. With 4 bases clipped from V and 3 bases from J, the junction kept 6 bases outside the gene matches. The CDR3 is CASSLGTGGFYEQYV. Written as DNA, the CDR3 is TGCGCCAGCAGCCTAGGGACAGGGGGTTTCTACGAGCAGTACGTC.

The gene calls are TRBV4-3 and TRBJ1-2, with a possible D match to TRBD1 (5 bases). CDR1 and CDR2 (germline): LGHNA, YSLEER. The CDR3 loop spans 14 amino acids. Between the trimmed V and J ends, which lost 5 bases and 5 bases, there was a span of 15 bases. For the CDR3, the DNA is TGCGCCAGCAGCAGGAGCAGGGAGGGGTATGGCTACACCTTC. This sequence encodes CASSRSREGYGYTF.

The rearrangement joins TRBV6-2 or TRBV6-3 to TRBJ2-7, with 9 bases matching TRBD1. Germline lookup yields CDR1 MNHEY and CDR2 SVGEGT. The J segment lost 5 bases and the V segment lost 5 bases, leaving 7 bases of the junction unmatched. The CDR3 extends over 14 amino acids. The CDR3 coding sequence is TGTGCCAGCAGTGCCGGGACAGGGTACCACGAGCAGTACGTC. Translation: CASSAGTGYHEQYV.

The chain is built from TRBV5-1 and TRBJ1-1, with TRBD1 as a possible D gene (6 bases). V lost 7 bases and J lost 2, with 15 bases in between. The germline V gene has CDR1 SGHRS and CDR2 YFSETQ. This CDR3 is built from 14 residues. DNA for the CDR3: TGCGCCAGCCGCCCGGGACAACTTAACACTGAAGCTTTCTTT. Protein: CASRPGQLNTEAFF.

The chain couples TRBV30 to TRBJ1-5, with D possibly being TRBD1 (6 bases). From germline, CDR1 is GTSNPN and CDR2 SVGIG (reference sequence). With 2 bases removed from V and 3 bases from J, the gap between germline ends came to 14 bases. This CDR3 region has 15 residues. The CDR3 DNA reads TGTGCCTGGAGTCCAGTAGGACAGTTCAATCAGCCCCAGCATTTT. Translation gives CAWSPVGQFNQPQHF.

The chain's CDR3 is CASSLDRDVNQPQHF. CDR3 nucleotides: TGTGCCAGCAGCTTGGACAGAGATGTCAATCAGCCCCAGCATTTT. V is TRBV7-9 and J is TRBJ1-5, with D possibly being TRBD1 (6 bases). The CDR3 extends over 15 amino acids. Trimming took 3 bases from V and 3 from J, leaving 12 bases between them. Germline assignment: CDR1 SEHNR and CDR2 FQNEAQ (reference sequence).

The CDR3 protein is CASSSTGWGNTIYF. The CDR3 DNA reads as TGTGCCAGCAGTTCGACAGGGTGGGGAAACACCATATATTTT. This sequence joins TRBV7-3 and TRBJ1-3, with TRBD1 matching 7 bases. The CDR3 is 14 residues long. Germline CDR1 SGHTA, CDR2 FQGTGA. V lost 6 bases to trimming and J lost 4 bases; unmatched junction nucleotides: 6.